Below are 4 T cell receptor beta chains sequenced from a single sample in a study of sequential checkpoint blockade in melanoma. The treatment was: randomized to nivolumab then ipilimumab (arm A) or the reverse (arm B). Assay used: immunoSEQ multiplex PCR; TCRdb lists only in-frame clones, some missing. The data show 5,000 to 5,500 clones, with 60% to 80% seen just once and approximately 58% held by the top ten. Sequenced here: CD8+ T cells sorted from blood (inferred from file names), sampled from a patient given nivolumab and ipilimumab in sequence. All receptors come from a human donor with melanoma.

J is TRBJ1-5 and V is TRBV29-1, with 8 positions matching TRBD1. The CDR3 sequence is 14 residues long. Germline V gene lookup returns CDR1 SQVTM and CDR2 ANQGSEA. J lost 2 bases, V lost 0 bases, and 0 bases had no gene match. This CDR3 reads CSVEETGGNQPQHF. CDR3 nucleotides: TGCAGCGTTGAAGAGACAGGGGGCAATCAGCCCCAGCATTTT.

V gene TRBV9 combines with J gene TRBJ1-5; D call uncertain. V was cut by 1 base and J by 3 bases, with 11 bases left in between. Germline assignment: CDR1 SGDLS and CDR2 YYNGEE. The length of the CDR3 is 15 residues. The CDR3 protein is CASSVYRGDNQPQHF. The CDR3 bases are TGTGCCAGCAGCGTATATCGGGGTGACAATCAGCCCCAGCATTTT.

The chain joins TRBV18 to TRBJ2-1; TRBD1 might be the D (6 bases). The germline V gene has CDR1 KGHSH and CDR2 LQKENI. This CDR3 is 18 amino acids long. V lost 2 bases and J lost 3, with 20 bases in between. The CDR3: CASSPSTHREGNYNEQFF. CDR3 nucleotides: TGTGCCAGCTCACCATCAACCCACAGGGAAGGGAACTACAATGAGCAGTTCTTC.

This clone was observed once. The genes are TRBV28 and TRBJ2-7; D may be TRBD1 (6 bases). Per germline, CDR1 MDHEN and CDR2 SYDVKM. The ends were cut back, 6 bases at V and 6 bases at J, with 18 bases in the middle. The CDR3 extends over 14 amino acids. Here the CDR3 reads CASSSQGFPLEQYF. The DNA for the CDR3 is TGTGCCAGCAGCTCCCAGGGGTTCCCTCTCGAGCAGTACTTC. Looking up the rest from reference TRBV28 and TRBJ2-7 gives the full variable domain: DVKVTQSSRYLVKRTGEKVFLECVQDMDHENMFWYRQDPGLGLRLIYFSYDVKMKEKGDIPEGYSVSREKKERFSLILESASTNQTSMYLCASSSQGFPLEQYFGPGTRLTVT.